The T cell receptor (beta chain) under discussion was sequenced for a study of somatic mutations in cytotoxic T cells in rheumatoid arthritis. Concerning this clone: Its matching antigen is unknown.

Study outcomes and limitations: An age-related increase in CD8+ clonality was seen in rheumatoid arthritis patients but not in healthy controls. What antigens the expanded CD8+ clones targeted remained unknown.

Sequencing used immunoSEQ multiplex PCR; TCRdb keeps in-frame clones, though not all of them. Altogether about 16,000 clones are present, about 83% being singletons, with the ten largest covering roughly 17%. The clonotype was recovered from an adult with rheumatoid arthritis. The material sequenced was CD8+ T cells sorted from blood.

CDR3 region: CATAGGSSYEQYF. The CDR3 DNA reads as TGTGCCACCGCGGGGGGGAGCTCCTACGAGCAGTACTTC. V usage is TRBV27 and J usage is TRBJ2-7; TRBD2 agrees at 9 bases. The CDR3 sequence is 13 residues long. The germline V gene has CDR1 MNHEY and CDR2 SMNVEV (reference sequence). The junction had 4 bases not matched to a gene; V was cut back by 10 bases and J by 0 bases.